This entry lists 17 T cell receptor beta chains sequenced from one sample in a study of shared clonotypes between healthy human individuals. Libraries were prepared by immunoSEQ multiplex PCR; TCRdb keeps only in-frame clonotypes and omits some of them. The table includes around 550,000 clones, around 96% detected once. Sequencing was carried out using naive CD4+ T cells sorted from blood. This sample's subset: CD45RA+ positively selected. These receptor sequences come from a woman under 40 in good health.

Here the CDR3 DNA reads TGTGCCTGGACCCACCGAGGTACTGAAGCTTTCTTT. It yields the protein CAWTHRGTEAFF. The J gene is TRBJ1-1, the V gene TRBV30, with no clear D. Trimming shortened V by 4 bases and J by 5 bases, and 11 bases separated the two germline ends. The germline gives CDR1 GTSNPN, CDR2 SVGIG (reference sequence). This CDR3 has 12 residues. Full variable domain (rest looked up from reference TRBV30 and TRBJ1-1): SQTIHQWPATLVQPVGSPLSLECTVEGTSNPNLYWYRQAAGRGLQLLFYSVGIGQISSEVPQNLSASRPQDRQFILSSKKLLLSDSGFYLCAWTHRGTEAFFGQGTRLTVV.

The chain joins TRBV27 to TRBJ2-7; D is perhaps TRBD1 or TRBD2 (6 bases each). The CDR3 covers 14 residues. Germline V gene sequence: CDR1 MNHEY, CDR2 SMNVEV (reference sequence). V shed 8 bases and J shed 3 bases, with 17 bases lying between them. DNA of the CDR3: TGTGCCAGCGGCAGGGGACTGCTAAACTACGAGCAGTACTTC. Protein: CASGRGLLNYEQYF.

This clone has a single count. The gene calls are TRBV6-6 and TRBJ1-2; D is unresolved. Trimming cost V 7 bases and J 10 bases, with 16 bases left between them. The V gene's germline CDR1 is MNHNY and CDR2 SVGAGI (reference sequence). The CDR3 spans 12 residues. This CDR3 is CASMTLGRSYTF. In DNA, the CDR3 is TGTGCCAGCATGACATTAGGACGGTCCTACACCTTC.

This chain links TRBV28 with TRBJ2-2; the match to TRBD2 covers 9 bases. Looked up from germline, CDR1 is MDHEN and CDR2 is SYDVKM. The CDR3 is 16 residues long. The V segment lost 6 bases and the J segment 3 bases; nucleotides outside the gene matches: 8. The CDR3 spells CASRLGLASDTGELFF. The CDR3 DNA follows: TGTGCCAGCAGACTCGGACTAGCGAGTGACACCGGGGAGCTGTTTTTT.

This clone has just a few counts. The chain has TRBV19 and TRBJ2-6; unclear D gene. Trimming pared 3 bases from V and 1 base from J, leaving 1 base between. This CDR3 region has 13 residues. Per germline, CDR1 LNHDA and CDR2 SQIVND (reference sequence). CDR3: CASSMSGANVLTF. Written as DNA, the CDR3 is TGTGCCAGTAGTATGTCTGGGGCCAACGTCCTGACTTTC.

The V call is TRBV15, the J call TRBJ2-7; 9 bases fit TRBD2. CDR1 and CDR2 (germline): LNHNV, YYDKDF (reference sequence). CDR3 size: 16 residues. Trimming cost V 5 bases and J 2 bases; bases outside gene matches: 10. CDR3 bases: TGTGCCACCAGCGGGTCGGTTAGCGGGAGTACCTACGAGCAGTACTTC. Protein: CATSGSVSGSTYEQYF.

This rearrangement joins TRBV28 to TRBJ1-1; tentative D call: TRBD1 (6 bases). The CDR3 runs to 13 residues. V lost 2 bases to trimming and J lost 8 bases, with 12 bases between them. CDR1 MDHEN and CDR2 SYDVKM come from the germline V gene. The CDR3: CASSLDHRAEAFF. The CDR3 coding sequence is TGTGCCAGCAGTTTAGATCACAGGGCCGAAGCTTTCTTT.

The chain carries TRBV5-7 and TRBJ2-7; D uncertain. TRBV5-7 is flagged as an ORF with uncertain function. The ends were cut back, 2 bases at V and 2 bases at J, with 11 bases in the middle. The length of the CDR3 is 14 residues. CDR3 in DNA: TGTGCCAGCAGCTTTCGCGGTACCACCTACGAGCAGTACTTC. It specifies CASSFRGTTYEQYF.

The rearrangement links TRBV7-9 to TRBJ1-2, with no clear D. From germline, CDR1 is SEHNR and CDR2 FQNEAQ (reference sequence). Trimming removed 5 bases from V and 3 bases from J, with 13 bases in between. The CDR3 sequence is 14 residues long. The CDR3 sequence: CASSRRSLDYGYTF. In DNA, the CDR3 is TGTGCCAGCAGCCGCCGATCCCTGGACTATGGCTACACCTTC.

V and J are TRBV28 and TRBJ1-2; possibly TRBD1 for D (5 bases). The CDR3 covers 13 residues. Germline values: CDR1 MDHEN, CDR2 SYDVKM. The V end was cut by 3 bases, the J end by 8 bases, with 13 bases between. The chain's CDR3 is CASSFSREWGYTF. The CDR3 DNA is TGTGCCAGCAGTTTTAGCAGGGAGTGGGGCTACACCTTC.

This chain connects TRBV11-1 to TRBJ1-4, with D unclear. The V end was cut by 2 bases, the J end by 1 base, with 5 bases between. Germline CDR1 SGHAT, CDR2 FQDESV (reference sequence). The CDR3 is 14 residues long. CDR3 residues: CASSLRRTNEKLFF. In DNA form, the CDR3 reads TGTGCCAGCAGCTTACGCCGAACTAATGAAAAACTGTTTTTT.

The V call is TRBV2, the J call TRBJ2-5, with D hard to call. TRBJ2-7 matches the DNA end more closely, so the J call is doubtful. The germline V gene has CDR1 SNHLY and CDR2 FYNNEI. The CDR3 loop spans 15 amino acids. In DNA, the CDR3 is TGTGCCAGCAGTGACAGGTTTTATACCTCCTACGAGCAGTACTTC. Its translation: CASSDRFYTSYEQYF.

J is TRBJ2-7 and V is TRBV28; D possibly matches TRBD1 or TRBD2 (5 bases each). There are 14 residues in the CDR3. Germline-derived CDR1 and CDR2 are MDHEN and SYDVKM. Trimming removed 5 bases at V and 2 bases at J, with 13 bases between. The CDR3 DNA is TGTGCCAGCAGTCCCGGGACGGTTACCTACGAGCAGTACTTC. Protein product: CASSPGTVTYEQYF.

This chain joins TRBV5-1 and TRBJ2-1, with D uncertain. The CDR3 sequence is 13 residues long. Trimming took off 4 bases at V and 8 bases at J, with 13 bases between the two ends. CDR1 and CDR2 (germline): SGHRS, YFSETQ. This CDR3 is CASSPWFNHEQFF. Written as DNA, the CDR3 is TGCGCCAGCAGCCCATGGTTTAACCATGAGCAGTTCTTC.

This clone was counted once. The DNA for the CDR3 is TGTGCCAGCAGTTTAACTGTAGTATTATACGAGCAGTACTTC. It codes for CASSLTVVLYEQYF. The chain employs TRBV28 and TRBJ2-7; D call uncertain. The CDR3 runs to 14 residues. V was cut by 2 bases and J by 4 bases, with 12 bases left in between. Germline CDR1 is MDHEN and CDR2 is SYDVKM.

The chain uses TRBV29-1 and TRBJ2-5; TRBD2 matches 9 bases. The J call may not be correct, given that the DNA end is closer to TRBJ2-7. The germline CDR1 and CDR2 sequences are SQVTM and ANQGSEA. The CDR3 runs 15 residues. CDR3 in amino acids: CSVVLDLAGSYEQYF. CDR3 bases: TGCAGCGTTGTCCTGGATCTAGCGGGGTCCTACGAGCAGTACTTC.

The V and J genes are TRBV19 and TRBJ1-2, with a weak D call TRBD1 (5 bases). The CDR3 spans 13 residues. The V gene lost 7 bases and the J gene lost 3 bases, with 12 bases spanning the gap. The germline CDR1 and CDR2 sequences are LNHDA and SQIVND (reference sequence). This chain's CDR3 is CASTGTQDYGYTF. The CDR3, as DNA: TGTGCCAGTACCGGGACGCAAGACTATGGCTACACCTTC.